This TCR beta chain was identified in a study of blood T cell repertoires in COVID-19 (TCRdb year 2020). General notes on the study: Collaborator samples came from the United States, Italy and Spain and covered acute and convalescent phases of COVID-19. The material from the prospective study consisted of cDNA or gDNA derived from T cells, B-cell-depleted T cells, or PBMCs. The dataset comprised deeply sampled blood TCRbeta repertoires from subjects exposed to, actively infected with, or recovered from COVID-19. The repertoires were made available in a free public database intended to serve as a resource for research on the immune response to SARS-CoV-2. Samples came from the ongoing ImmuneRACE study (first 160 participants) plus 1,254 subjects from 6 global collaborators. A de-identified subject ID, COVID-19 status, age in years and sex were almost always included in the sample metadata. Where available, HLA class I and class II types were taken from metadata supplied by the sample provider and were not determined by assay-based typing.

One collaborating source in Seattle enrolled patients during active infection and followed them longitudinally through the course of disease. Whole blood was collected in K2EDTA tubes by collaborating institutions according to the institutions' own protocols. For TCRbeta analysis, collaborators shipped samples as frozen whole blood, isolated PBMCs, or DNA extracted from either of those sample types. TCRbeta CDR3 regions were amplified from genomic DNA using the immunoSEQ Assay, a bias-controlled multiplex PCR. Concerning the study's data processing: Within the assay, amplification of reference gene primers was used to estimate how many nucleated cells each sample contained. To quantify the absolute abundance of each unique TCRbeta CDR3 rearrangement, sequence reads were collapsed and filtered. For each sample, productive Simpson clonality was calculated as the square root of Simpson's diversity index across productive rearrangements. The immuneACCESS repertoire file appears here via TCRdb, limited to in-frame rearrangements. These files lack a portion of the clones; in checked studies, under half of the deficit traces to unresolved V genes, and the cause of the others is not known. The V and J calls and clone size come from that table; D and trimming were worked out from the DNA. In all, the sample holds roughly 350,000 clones, and 70% to 90% of those were seen once. Together, the top ten hold about 10% of the sample.

V loses 0 bases of germline sequence and J loses 6 bases, and the interval between the two ends is 7 bases. The germline V gene (reference sequence) specifies SGHKS as CDR1 and YYEKEE as CDR2. The CDR3 runs 13 residues from the cysteine to the phenylalanine. Left in the record is the CDR3 DNA by itself, 39 bases read in frame from the first base. Remarks on this clone: It lacks a known antigen. Base qualities are not provided; no much larger clone lies one nucleotide away.

Overall study results and their limits: The amount of clinical and demographic metadata varied by source and participant and was provided uncurated.

The rearrangement joined TRBV5-5 to TRBJ2-1, with the D gene call left open. What was sequenced was peripheral blood. The source of this sequence is a woman aged 30 to 39 with COVID-19, enrolled during active disease. The DNA sequence is as follows: TGTGCCAGCAGCTTGGGGCCGTCCAATGAGCAGTTCTTC. It codes for CASSLGPSNEQFF.